Reported below is one T cell receptor (beta chain). This record belongs to a study of human T cells and chemical hapten exposure. CDR3 length: 14 residues. V was pared by 9 bases and J by 6 bases, with 13 bases of the junction left unmatched. Germline assignment: CDR1 LNHDA and CDR2 SQIVND (reference sequence). Authors' methods: Sample TCR totals centred on a median of around 95,000, ranging about 20,000 to 750,000. TCRdb reprocessed the RACE reads via MiXCR and lists one record per CDR3 protein. Here the V and J calls rest on TCRdb's processing, not on the authors' analysis. This table holds 65,000 to 85,000 distinct CDR3 sequences, approximately 10% found once. Time point here: patch test 1, 2 weeks after DPC sensitization. Treatment described: therapeutic diphenylcyclopropenone sensitization with weekly scalp DPC.

The V call is TRBV19, the J call TRBJ1-1; the match to TRBD1 covers 7 bases. Sequencing was performed on whole blood, taken in connection with sensitization to the hapten diphenylcyclopropenone (DPC). This sequence originates from a woman in her fifties or sixties with alopecia areata. Some clones in this sample may be carry-over from other donors' samples. The CDR3 loop is CASQGSGGMSEAFF. CDR3 sequence (DNA): TGTGCCAGCCAAGGGTCAGGGGGTATGTCTGAAGCTTTCTTT.